The 14 T cell receptor beta chains given below trace back to one sample, sequenced in a study of ipilimumab plus nivolumab after autologous stem cell transplantation. The assay was immunoSEQ multiplex PCR, and TCRdb's table has in-frame clones only and misses some. The sample lists approximately 12,000 clones, about 70% occurring once. This specimen was PBMCs, taken in a trial of ipilimumab plus nivolumab as post-transplant consolidation. Receptors were obtained from a male donor with diffuse large B-cell lymphoma.

V and J are TRBV7-8 and TRBJ2-7, with D unclear. The CDR3 extends over 14 amino acids. Looked up from germline, CDR1 is SGHVS and CDR2 is FQNEAQ. V was pared by 2 bases and J by 5 bases, with 13 bases between. The CDR3, as DNA: TGTGCCAGCAGCTTAAACGGCAGGTCTCACGAGCAGTACTTC. This gives the protein CASSLNGRSHEQYF. Based on the CDR3 plus reference TRBV7-8 and TRBJ2-7, the full variable domain is GAGVSQSPRYKVAKRGQDVALRCDPISGHVSLFWYQQALGQGPEFLTYFQNEAQLDKSGLPSDRFFAERPEGSVSTLKIQRTQQEDSAVYLCASSLNGRSHEQYFGPGTRLTVT.

This clone came up many times. The chain uses TRBV6-5 and TRBJ2-7; TRBD1 agrees at 8 bases. The junction had 5 bases not matched to a gene; V was cut back by 4 bases and J by 3 bases. This CDR3 comprises 14 residues. Germline assignment: CDR1 MNHEY and CDR2 SVGAGI. The CDR3 bases are TGTGCCAGCAGTTCGGGACAGGTAGACTACGAGCAGTACTTC. It yields the protein CASSSGQVDYEQYF.

The J gene is TRBJ1-1, the V gene TRBV5-4; 7 bases are a match to TRBD1. J gave up 5 bases and V 4 bases, and 17 bases lay outside the gene matches. CDR3 length equals 17 residues. CDR1 is SGHNT and CDR2 is YYREEE in the germline V gene (reference sequence). The CDR3 protein is CASSTLKTGNFVTEAFF. The CDR3 bases are TGTGCCAGCAGCACGCTAAAGACAGGGAACTTTGTAACTGAAGCTTTCTTT.

The chain couples TRBV30 to TRBJ1-2; D is uncertain. This CDR3 has 13 amino acids. Trimming took off 8 bases at V and 0 bases at J, with 13 bases between the two ends. The germline V gene has CDR1 GTSNPN and CDR2 SVGIG (reference sequence). CDR3 in DNA: TGTGCCGGAAGCCATACCCCTAACTATGGCTACACCTTC. Protein sequence: CAGSHTPNYGYTF.

This clone has only a few counts. This chain connects TRBV7-3 to TRBJ2-1, with 9 bases identical to TRBD2. The germline gives CDR1 SGHTA, CDR2 FQGTGA. This CDR3 comprises 15 residues. V shed 4 bases, J shed 2 bases, and the junction held 3 bases outside the gene matches. The CDR3 loop reads CASSSSGATYNEQFF. The CDR3 nucleotides read TGTGCCAGCAGCTCTAGCGGGGCCACCTACAATGAGCAGTTCTTC.

This clone was observed a single time. The chain is built from TRBV7-9 and TRBJ2-3; TRBD2 matches 10 bases. The CDR3 has 19 residues. With V trimmed by 5 bases and J by 2 bases, 16 bases remained unmatched. CDR1 and CDR2 (germline): SEHNR, FQNEAQ (reference sequence). The CDR3 DNA is TGTGCCAGCAGCCCCCTCAGGTGGACTAGCGGATGGGACACAGATACGCAGTATTTT. This sequence encodes CASSPLRWTSGWDTDTQYF.

The V call is TRBV10-3, the J call TRBJ1-1, with D maybe TRBD1 (5 bases). This CDR3 has 15 amino acids. Deletions cut 4 bases from V and 4 bases from J, with 16 bases between. Germline lookup yields CDR1 ENHRY and CDR2 SYGVKD. The CDR3, as DNA: TGTGCCATCAGTGGGGGGTCGGGAGGGACCACTGAAGCTTTCTTT. It yields the protein CAISGGSGGTTEAFF.

The gene calls are TRBV6-1 and TRBJ1-4; D is uncertain. CDR1 MNHNS and CDR2 SASEGT come from the germline V gene. This CDR3 contains 14 residues. The V end lost 5 bases, the J end lost 0 bases, and 7 bases lay between the germline ends. The CDR3 here is CASSPGPTNEKLFF. As DNA, the CDR3 is TGTGCCAGCAGTCCTGGGCCAACTAATGAAAAACTGTTTTTT.

The chain carries TRBV29-1 and TRBJ2-3, with TRBD2 matching 9 bases. The V gene's germline CDR1 is SQVTM and CDR2 ANQGSEA. The J segment lost 4 bases and the V segment lost 8 bases, leaving 10 bases of the junction unmatched. This CDR3 comprises 14 residues. CDR3 sequence reads: CSTLGGRAADTQYF. The CDR3 nucleotides read TGCAGCACCCTAGGCGGGAGGGCCGCAGATACGCAGTATTTT.

The V call is TRBV6-5, the J call TRBJ2-7; perhaps TRBD2 as D (6 bases). The V gene's germline CDR1 is MNHEY and CDR2 SVGAGI. Trimming took off 8 bases at V and 7 bases at J, with 15 bases between the two ends. The CDR3 extends over 12 amino acids. CDR3 DNA sequence: TGTGCCAGCTGGAGGGGAGAGGGAGAGCAGTACTTC. The encoded protein is CASWRGEGEQYF.

This chain connects TRBV6-5 to TRBJ1-1; D might be TRBD1 (6 bases). The CDR3 totals 13 residues. The V gene's germline CDR1 is MNHEY and CDR2 SVGAGI. Trimming took off 4 bases at V and 5 bases at J, with 11 bases between the two ends. The CDR3 nucleotides read TGTGCCAGCAGTTGGGGGGCTGGAACTGAAGCTTTCTTT. It translates to CASSWGAGTEAFF.

This chain connects TRBV27 to TRBJ2-7, with 7 bases that match TRBD2. V was pared by 3 bases and J by 1 base, with 9 bases of the junction left unmatched. The CDR3 contains 16 residues. Per the germline V gene, CDR1 is MNHEY and CDR2 is SMNVEV (reference sequence). CDR3 sequence reads: CASSLQAGTKSYEQYF. In DNA form, the CDR3 reads TGTGCCAGCAGTTTGCAGGCCGGGACTAAGTCCTACGAGCAGTACTTC.

Note on this clone: A junction end diverges from the germline sequence, so it may reflect a read error. The chain couples TRBV11-2 to TRBJ2-7, with 12 bases matching TRBD2. The CDR3 runs 16 residues. Germline lookup yields CDR1 SGHAT and CDR2 FQNNGV. The CDR3 protein is CTSSTRARGLAGEQYF. The CDR3 DNA reads TGTACCAGCAGCACCCGAGCGCGGGGACTAGCGGGCGAGCAGTACTTC.

The chain combines TRBV27 with TRBJ2-1; D may be TRBD1 (6 bases). Germline V gives CDR1 MNHEY, CDR2 SMNVEV (reference sequence). Trimming stripped 6 bases from V and 1 base from J, with 13 bases between. The CDR3 contains 15 residues. The CDR3, as DNA: TGTGCCAGCAGCCTATCGGACAGTTCCTACAATGAGCAGTTCTTC. Protein: CASSLSDSSYNEQFF.